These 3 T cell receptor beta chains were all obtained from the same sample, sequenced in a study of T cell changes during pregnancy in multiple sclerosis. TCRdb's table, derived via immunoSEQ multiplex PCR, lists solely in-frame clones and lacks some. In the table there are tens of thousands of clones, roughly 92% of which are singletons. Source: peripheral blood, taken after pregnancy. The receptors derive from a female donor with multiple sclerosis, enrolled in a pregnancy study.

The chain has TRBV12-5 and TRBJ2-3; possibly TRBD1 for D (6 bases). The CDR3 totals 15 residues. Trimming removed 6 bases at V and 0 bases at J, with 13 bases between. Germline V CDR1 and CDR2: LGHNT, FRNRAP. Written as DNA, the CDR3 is TGTGCTAGTGGCCCTGATACAGGGAGCACAGATACGCAGTATTTT. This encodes CASGPDTGSTDTQYF.

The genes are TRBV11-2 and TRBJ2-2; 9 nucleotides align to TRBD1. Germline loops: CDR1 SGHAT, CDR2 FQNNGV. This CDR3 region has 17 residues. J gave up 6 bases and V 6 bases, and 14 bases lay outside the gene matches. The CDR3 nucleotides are TGTGCCAGCAGAACCCACAGGGGGCTAGGGGGGGCCGGGGAGCTGTTTTTT. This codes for CASRTHRGLGGAGELFF.

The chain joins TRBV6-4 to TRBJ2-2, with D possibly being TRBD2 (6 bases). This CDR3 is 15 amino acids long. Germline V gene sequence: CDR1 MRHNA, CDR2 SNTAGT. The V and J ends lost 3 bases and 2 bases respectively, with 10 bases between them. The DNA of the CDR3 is TGTGCCAGCAGTGATTCAGGGACTAACACCGGGGAGCTGTTTTTT. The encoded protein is CASSDSGTNTGELFF.